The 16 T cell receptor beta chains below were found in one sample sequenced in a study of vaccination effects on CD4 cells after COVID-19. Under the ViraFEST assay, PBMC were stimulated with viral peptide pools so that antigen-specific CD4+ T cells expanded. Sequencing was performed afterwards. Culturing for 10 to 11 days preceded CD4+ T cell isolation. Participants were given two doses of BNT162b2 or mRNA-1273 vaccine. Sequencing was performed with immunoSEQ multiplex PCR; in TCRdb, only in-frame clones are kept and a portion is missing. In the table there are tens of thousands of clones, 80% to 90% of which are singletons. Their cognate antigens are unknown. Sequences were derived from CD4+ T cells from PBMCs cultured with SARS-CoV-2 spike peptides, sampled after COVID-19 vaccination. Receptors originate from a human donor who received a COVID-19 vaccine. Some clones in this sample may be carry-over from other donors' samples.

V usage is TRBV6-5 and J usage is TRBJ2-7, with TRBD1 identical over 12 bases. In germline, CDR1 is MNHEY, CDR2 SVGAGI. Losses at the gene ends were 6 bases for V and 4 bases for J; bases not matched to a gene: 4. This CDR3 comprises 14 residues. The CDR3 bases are TGTGCCAGCAGGGGGACAGGGGGCTTATACGAGCAGTACGTC. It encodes CASRGTGGLYEQYV.

The CDR3 region is CASSLGGVGSEKLFF. CDR3 nucleotides: TGTGCCAGCAGCCTCGGGGGGGTAGGGAGTGAAAAACTGTTTTTT. This chain uses TRBV25-1 with TRBJ1-4; D possibly corresponds to TRBD1 (5 bases). The germline CDR1 and CDR2 sequences are MGHDK and SYGVNS. This CDR3 region has 15 residues. V was trimmed by 6 bases and J by 7 bases, leaving 18 bases between them.

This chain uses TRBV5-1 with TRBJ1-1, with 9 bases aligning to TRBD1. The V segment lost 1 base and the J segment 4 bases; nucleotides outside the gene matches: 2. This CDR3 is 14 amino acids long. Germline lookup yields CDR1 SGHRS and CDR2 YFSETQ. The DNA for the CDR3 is TGCGCCAGCAGCTTGACGACAGGGGGCACTGAAGCTTTCTTT. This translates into CASSLTTGGTEAFF. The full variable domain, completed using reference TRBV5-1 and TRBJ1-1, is KAGVTQTPRYLIKTRGQQVTLSCSPISGHRSVSWYQQTPGQGLQFLFEYFSETQRNKGNFPGRFSGRQFSNSRSEMNVSTLELGDSALYLCASSLTTGGTEAFFGQGTRLTVV.

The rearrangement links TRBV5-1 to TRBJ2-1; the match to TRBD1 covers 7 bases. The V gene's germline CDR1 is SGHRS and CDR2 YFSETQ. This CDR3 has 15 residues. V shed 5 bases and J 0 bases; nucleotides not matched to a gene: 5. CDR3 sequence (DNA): TGCGCCAGCAGTCCCGGGACAGCCTCCTACAATGAGCAGTTCTTC. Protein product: CASSPGTASYNEQFF.

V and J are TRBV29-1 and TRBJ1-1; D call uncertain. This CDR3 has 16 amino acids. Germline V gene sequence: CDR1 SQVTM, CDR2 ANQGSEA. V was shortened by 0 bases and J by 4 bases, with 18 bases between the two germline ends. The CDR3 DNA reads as TGCAGCGTTGAAGAAGTCCCCGCACACCCAGCCACTGAAGCTTTCTTT. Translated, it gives CSVEEVPAHPATEAFF.

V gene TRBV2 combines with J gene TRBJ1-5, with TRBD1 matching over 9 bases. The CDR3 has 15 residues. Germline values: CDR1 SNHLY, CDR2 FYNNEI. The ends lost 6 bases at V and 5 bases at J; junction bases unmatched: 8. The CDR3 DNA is TGTGCCAGCAGCGCGGACAGGGGTGGTGATCAGCCCCAGCATTTT. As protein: CASSADRGGDQPQHF.

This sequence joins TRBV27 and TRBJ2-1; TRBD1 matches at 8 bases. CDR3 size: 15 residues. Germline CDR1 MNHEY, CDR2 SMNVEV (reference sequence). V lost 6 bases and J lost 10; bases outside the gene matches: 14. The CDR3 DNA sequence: TGTGCCAGCAGAACCCCAGGACAGGGAGGTCTCGAGCAGTTCTTC. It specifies CASRTPGQGGLEQFF.

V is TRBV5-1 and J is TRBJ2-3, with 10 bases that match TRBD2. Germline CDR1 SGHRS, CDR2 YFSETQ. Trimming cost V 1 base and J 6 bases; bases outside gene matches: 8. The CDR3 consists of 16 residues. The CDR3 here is CASSLRLAGDGDTQYF. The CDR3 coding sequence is TGCGCCAGCAGCTTGAGGCTAGCGGGGGATGGGGATACGCAGTATTTT.

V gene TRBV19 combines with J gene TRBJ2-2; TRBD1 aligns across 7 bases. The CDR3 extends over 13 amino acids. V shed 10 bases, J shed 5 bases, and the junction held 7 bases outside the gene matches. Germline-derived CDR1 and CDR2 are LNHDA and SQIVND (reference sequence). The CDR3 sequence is CATTGAPTGELFF. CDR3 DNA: TGTGCCACCACAGGGGCACCGACCGGGGAGCTGTTTTTT.

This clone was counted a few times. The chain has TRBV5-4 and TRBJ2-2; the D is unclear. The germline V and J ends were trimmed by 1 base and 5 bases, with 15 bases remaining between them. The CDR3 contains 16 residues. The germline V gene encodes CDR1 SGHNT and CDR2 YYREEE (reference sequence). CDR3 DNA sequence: TGTGCCAGCAGCTTGCCATCATTTAGGGCAACCGGGGAGCTGTTTTTT. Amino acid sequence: CASSLPSFRATGELFF.

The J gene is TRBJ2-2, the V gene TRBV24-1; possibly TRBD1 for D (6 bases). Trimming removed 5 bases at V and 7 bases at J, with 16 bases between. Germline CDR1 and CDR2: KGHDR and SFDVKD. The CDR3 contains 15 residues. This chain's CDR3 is CATSAPGQVIGELFF. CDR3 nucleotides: TGTGCCACCAGTGCTCCGGGACAAGTCATCGGGGAGCTGTTTTTT.

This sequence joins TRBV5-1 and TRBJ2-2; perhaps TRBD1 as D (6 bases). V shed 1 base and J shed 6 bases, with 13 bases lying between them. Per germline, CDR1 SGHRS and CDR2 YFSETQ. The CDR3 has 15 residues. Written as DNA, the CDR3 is TGCGCCAGCAGCTTGTGGGCAGGGGTCCCCGGGGAGCTGTTTTTT. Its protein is CASSLWAGVPGELFF.

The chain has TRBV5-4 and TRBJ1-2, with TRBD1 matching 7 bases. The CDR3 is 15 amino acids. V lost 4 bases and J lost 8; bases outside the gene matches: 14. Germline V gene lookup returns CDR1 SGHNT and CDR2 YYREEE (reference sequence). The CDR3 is CASSPSAGTATGYTF. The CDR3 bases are TGTGCCAGCAGCCCAAGCGCCGGGACAGCTACCGGCTACACCTTC.

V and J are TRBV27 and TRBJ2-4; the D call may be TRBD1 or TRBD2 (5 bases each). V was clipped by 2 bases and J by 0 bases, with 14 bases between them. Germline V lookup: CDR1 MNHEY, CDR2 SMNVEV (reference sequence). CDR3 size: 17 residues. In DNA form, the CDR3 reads TGTGCCAGCAGTTTAAATTGGGACCCCCGAGCCAAAAACATTCAGTACTTC. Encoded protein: CASSLNWDPRAKNIQYF.

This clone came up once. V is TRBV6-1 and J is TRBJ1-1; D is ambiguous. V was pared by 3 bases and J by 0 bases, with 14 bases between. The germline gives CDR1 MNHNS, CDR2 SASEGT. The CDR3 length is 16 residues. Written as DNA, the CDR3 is TGTGCCAGCAGTGAGCACGGATTCGGAGTGAACACTGAAGCTTTCTTT. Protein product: CASSEHGFGVNTEAFF.

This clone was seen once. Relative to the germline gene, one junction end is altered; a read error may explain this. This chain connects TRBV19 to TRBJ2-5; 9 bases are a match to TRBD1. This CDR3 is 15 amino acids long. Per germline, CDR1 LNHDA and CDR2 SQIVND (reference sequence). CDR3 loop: CASRIDRGTSETQYF. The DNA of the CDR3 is TGTGCCAGTAGGATAGACAGGGGGACCTCAGAGACCCAGTACTTC.